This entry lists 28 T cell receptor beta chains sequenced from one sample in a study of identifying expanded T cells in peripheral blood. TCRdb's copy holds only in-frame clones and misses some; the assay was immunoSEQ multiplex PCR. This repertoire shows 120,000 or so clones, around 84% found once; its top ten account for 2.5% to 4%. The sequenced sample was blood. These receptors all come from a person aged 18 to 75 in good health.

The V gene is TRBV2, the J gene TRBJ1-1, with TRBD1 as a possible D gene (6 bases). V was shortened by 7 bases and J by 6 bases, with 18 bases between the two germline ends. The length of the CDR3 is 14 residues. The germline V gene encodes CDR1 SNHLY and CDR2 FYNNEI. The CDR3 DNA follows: TGTGCCAGCACCTTCACAGGGAAAACCGCTGAAGCTTTCTTT. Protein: CASTFTGKTAEAFF.

The DNA for the CDR3 is TGTGCCAGCAGCTCCCTAGGACTCACAGGTGGAAACACCATATATTTT. This sequence encodes CASSSLGLTGGNTIYF. The chain has TRBV7-2 and TRBJ1-3; D is possibly TRBD1 (5 bases). With 4 bases removed from V and 3 bases from J, the gap between germline ends came to 16 bases. The CDR3 spans 16 residues. CDR1 is SGHTA and CDR2 is FQGNSA in the germline V gene.

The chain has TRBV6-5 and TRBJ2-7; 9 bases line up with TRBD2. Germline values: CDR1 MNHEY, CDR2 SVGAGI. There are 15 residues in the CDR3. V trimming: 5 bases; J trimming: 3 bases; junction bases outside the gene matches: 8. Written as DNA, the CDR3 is TGTGCCAGCAGTAAGCGGGGGGCGGGGGACTACGAGCAGTACTTC. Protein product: CASSKRGAGDYEQYF.

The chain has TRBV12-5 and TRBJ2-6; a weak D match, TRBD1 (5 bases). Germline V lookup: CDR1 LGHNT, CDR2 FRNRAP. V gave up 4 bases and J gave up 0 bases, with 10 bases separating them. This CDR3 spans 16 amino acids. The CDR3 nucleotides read TGTGCTAGTGGTTCCCTTGGACACTCTGGGGCCAACGTCCTGACTTTC. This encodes CASGSLGHSGANVLTF.

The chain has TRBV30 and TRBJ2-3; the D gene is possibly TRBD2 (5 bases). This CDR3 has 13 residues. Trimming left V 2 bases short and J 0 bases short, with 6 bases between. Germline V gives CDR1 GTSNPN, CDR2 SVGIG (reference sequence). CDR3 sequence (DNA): TGTGCCTGGAGTCGGGGTAGCACAGATACGCAGTATTTT. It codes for CAWSRGSTDTQYF.

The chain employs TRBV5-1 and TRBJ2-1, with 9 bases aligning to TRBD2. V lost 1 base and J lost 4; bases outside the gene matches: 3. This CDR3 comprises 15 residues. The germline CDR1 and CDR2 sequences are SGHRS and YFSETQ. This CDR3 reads CASSLKAGGYNEQFF. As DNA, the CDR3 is TGCGCCAGCAGCTTGAAAGCGGGGGGTTACAATGAGCAGTTCTTC.

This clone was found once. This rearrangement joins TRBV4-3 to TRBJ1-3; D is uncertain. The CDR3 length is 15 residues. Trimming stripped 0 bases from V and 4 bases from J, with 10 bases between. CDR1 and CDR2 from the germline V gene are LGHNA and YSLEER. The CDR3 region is CASSQDKIWGNTIYF. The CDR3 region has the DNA TGCGCCAGCAGCCAAGATAAAATCTGGGGAAACACCATATATTTT.

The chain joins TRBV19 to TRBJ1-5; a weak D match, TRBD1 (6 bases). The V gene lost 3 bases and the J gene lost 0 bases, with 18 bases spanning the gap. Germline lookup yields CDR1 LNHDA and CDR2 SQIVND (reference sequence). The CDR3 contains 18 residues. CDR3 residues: CASSIAPIQGYSNQPQHF. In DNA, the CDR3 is TGTGCCAGTAGTATTGCCCCCATACAGGGATATAGCAATCAGCCCCAGCATTTT.

As DNA, the CDR3 is TGTGCCAGCAGCTTATACAGAAGCACAGATACGCAGTATTTT. It is translated as CASSLYRSTDTQYF. The V and J genes are TRBV11-3 and TRBJ2-3, with D hard to call. The CDR3 totals 14 residues. Trimming pared 2 bases from V and 0 bases from J, leaving 6 bases between. The germline V gene has CDR1 SGHNT and CDR2 YENEEA.

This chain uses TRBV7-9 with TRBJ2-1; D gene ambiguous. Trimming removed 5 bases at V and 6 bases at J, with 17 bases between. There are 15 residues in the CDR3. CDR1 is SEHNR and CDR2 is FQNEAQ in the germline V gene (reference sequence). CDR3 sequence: CASSETLGLRNEQFF. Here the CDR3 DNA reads TGTGCCAGCAGCGAGACCTTGGGCCTACGCAATGAGCAGTTCTTC.

The CDR3 loop reads CASSYPGTGELFF. DNA for the CDR3: TGTGCCAGCAGTTACCCCGGGACCGGGGAGCTGTTTTTT. The V and J genes are TRBV6-5 and TRBJ2-2; no firm D call. This CDR3 spans 13 amino acids. Germline V gives CDR1 MNHEY, CDR2 SVGAGI. The V gene lost 2 bases and the J gene lost 5 bases, with 6 bases spanning the gap.

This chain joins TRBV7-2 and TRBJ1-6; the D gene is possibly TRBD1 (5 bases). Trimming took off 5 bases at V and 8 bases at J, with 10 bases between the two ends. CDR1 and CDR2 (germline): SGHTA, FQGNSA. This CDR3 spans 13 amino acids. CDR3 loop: CASSPDRYSPLHF. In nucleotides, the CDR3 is TGTGCCAGCAGCCCAGACAGATATTCACCCCTCCACTTT. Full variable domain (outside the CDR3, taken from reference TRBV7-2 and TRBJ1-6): GAGVSQSPSNKVTEKGKDVELRCDPISGHTALYWYRQSLGQGLEFLIYFQGNSAPDKSGLPSDRFSAERTGGSVSTLTIQRTQQEDSAVYLCASSPDRYSPLHFGNGTRLTVT.

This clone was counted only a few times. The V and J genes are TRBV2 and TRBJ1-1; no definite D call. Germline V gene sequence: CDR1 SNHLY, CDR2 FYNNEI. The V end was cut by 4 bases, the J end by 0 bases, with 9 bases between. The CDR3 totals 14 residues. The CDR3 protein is CASSVMFMNTEAFF. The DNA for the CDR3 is TGTGCCAGCAGTGTTATGTTTATGAACACTGAAGCTTTCTTT.

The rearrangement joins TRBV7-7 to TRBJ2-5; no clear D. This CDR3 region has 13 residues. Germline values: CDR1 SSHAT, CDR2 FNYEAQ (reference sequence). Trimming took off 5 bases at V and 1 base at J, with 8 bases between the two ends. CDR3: CASSPQPQETQYF. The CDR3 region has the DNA TGTGCCAGCAGCCCTCAACCCCAAGAGACCCAGTACTTC.

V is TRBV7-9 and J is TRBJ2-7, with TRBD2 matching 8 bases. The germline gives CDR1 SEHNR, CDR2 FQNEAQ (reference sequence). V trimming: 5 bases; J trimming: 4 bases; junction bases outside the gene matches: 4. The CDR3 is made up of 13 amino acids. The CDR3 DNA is TGTGCCAGCAGCCCGGGGGGGTTTTACGAGCAGTACTTC. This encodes CASSPGGFYEQYF.

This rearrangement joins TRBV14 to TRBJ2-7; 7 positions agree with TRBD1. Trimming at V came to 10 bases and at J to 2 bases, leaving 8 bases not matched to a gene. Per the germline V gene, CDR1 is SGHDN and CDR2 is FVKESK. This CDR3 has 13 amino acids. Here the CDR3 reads CATRTTGTYEQYF. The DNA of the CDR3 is TGTGCCACACGAACGACAGGGACCTACGAGCAGTACTTC.

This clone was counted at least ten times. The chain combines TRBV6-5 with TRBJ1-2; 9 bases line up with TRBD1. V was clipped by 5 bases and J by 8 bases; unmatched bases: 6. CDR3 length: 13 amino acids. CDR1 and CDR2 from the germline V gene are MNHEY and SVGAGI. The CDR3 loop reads CASSDRDRDGYTF. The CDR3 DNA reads TGTGCCAGCAGTGACCGGGACAGGGACGGCTACACCTTC.

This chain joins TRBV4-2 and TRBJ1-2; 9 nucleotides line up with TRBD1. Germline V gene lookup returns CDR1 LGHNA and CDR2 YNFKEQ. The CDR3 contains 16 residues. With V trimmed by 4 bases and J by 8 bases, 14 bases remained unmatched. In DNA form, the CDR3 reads TGTGCCAGCAGCCGAGACCTAACAGGGGGCGGTTGGGGCTACACCTTC. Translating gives CASSRDLTGGGWGYTF.

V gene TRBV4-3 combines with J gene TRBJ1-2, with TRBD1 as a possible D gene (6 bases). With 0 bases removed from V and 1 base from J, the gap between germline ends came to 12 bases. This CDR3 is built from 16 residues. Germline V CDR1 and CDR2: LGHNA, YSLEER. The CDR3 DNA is TGCGCCAGCAGCCAAGATTTTGGACAGTTTAACTATGGCTACACCTTC. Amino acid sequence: CASSQDFGQFNYGYTF.

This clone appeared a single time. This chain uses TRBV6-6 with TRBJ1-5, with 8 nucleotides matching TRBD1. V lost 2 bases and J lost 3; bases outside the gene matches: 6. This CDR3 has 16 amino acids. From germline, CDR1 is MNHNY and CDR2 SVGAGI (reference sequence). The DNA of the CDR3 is TGTGCCAGCAGTTACCCCCGGACAGGGTACAATCAGCCCCAGCATTTT. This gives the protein CASSYPRTGYNQPQHF.

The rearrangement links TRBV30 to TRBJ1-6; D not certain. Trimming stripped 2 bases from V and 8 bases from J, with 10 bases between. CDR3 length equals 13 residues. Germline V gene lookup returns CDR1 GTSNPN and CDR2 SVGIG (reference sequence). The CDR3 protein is CAWSLVSDSPLHF. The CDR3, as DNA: TGTGCCTGGAGTCTGGTGTCAGATTCACCCCTCCACTTT.

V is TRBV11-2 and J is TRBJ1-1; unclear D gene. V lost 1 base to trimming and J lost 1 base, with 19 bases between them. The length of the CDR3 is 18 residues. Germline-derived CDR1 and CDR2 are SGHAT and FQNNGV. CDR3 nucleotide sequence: TGTGCCAGCAGCTTAGGGTGGGGTGGTTTCGCATGGAACACTGAAGCTTTCTTT. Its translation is CASSLGWGGFAWNTEAFF.

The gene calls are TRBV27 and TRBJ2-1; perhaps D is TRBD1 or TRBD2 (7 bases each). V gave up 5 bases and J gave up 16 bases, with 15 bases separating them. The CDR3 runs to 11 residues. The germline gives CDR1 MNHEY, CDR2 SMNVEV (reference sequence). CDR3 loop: CASSPGGGFFF. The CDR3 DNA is TGTGCCAGCAGTCCAGGGGGGGGATTCTTCTTC.

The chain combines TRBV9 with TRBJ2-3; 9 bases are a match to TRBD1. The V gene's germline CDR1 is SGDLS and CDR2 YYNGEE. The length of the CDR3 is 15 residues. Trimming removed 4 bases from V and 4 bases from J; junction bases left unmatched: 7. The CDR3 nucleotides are TGTGCCAGCAGCTCTCCGGGACAGGGCCCAGATACGCAGTATTTT. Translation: CASSSPGQGPDTQYF. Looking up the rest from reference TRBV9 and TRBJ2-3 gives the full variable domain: DSGVTQTPKHLITATGQRVTLRCSPRSGDLSVYWYQQSLDQGLQFLIQYYNGEERAKGNILERFSAQQFPDLHSELNLSSLELGDSALYFCASSSPGQGPDTQYFGPGTRLTVL.

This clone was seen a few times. The CDR3 bases are TGTGCCAGCGGGACAGAGAACACCGGGGAGCTGTTTTTT. It translates to CASGTENTGELFF. The chain recombines TRBV2 with TRBJ2-2, with TRBD1 matching 7 bases. V lost 8 bases to trimming and J lost 1 base; unmatched junction nucleotides: 1. This CDR3 contains 13 residues. The germline V gene has CDR1 SNHLY and CDR2 FYNNEI.

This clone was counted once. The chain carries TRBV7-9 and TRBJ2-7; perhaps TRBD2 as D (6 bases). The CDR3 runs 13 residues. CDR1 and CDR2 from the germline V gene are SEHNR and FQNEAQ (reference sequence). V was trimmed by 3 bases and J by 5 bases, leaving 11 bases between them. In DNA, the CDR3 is TGTGCCAGCAGCTTCGTGGGAGGCGACGAGCAGTACTTC. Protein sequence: CASSFVGGDEQYF.

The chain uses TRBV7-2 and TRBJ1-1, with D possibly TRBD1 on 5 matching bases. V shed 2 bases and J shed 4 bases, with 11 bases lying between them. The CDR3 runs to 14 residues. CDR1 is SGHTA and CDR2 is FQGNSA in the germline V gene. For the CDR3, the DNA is TGTGCCAGCAGCTTAAGAAGGGGTAGCACTGAAGCTTTCTTT. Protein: CASSLRRGSTEAFF.

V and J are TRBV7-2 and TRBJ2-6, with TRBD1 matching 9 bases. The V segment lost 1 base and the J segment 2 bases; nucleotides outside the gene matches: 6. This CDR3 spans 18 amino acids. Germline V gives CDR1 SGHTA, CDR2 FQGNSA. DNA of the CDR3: TGTGCCAGCAGCTTAGAGTTACAGGGGGCGGCTGGGGCCAACGTCCTGACTTTC. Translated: CASSLELQGAAGANVLTF.